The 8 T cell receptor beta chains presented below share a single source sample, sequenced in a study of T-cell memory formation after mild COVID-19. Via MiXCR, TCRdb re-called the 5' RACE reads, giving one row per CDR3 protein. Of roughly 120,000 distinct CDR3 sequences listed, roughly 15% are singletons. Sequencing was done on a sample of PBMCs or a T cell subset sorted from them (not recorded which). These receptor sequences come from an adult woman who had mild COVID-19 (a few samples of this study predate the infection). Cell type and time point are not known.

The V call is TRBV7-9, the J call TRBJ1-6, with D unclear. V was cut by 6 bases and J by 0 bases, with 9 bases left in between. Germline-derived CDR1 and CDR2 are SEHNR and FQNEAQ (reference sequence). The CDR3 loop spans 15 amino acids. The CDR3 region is CASSSLSSYNSPLHF. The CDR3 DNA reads TGTGCCAGCAGTTCCTTAAGCTCCTATAATTCACCCCTCCACTTT. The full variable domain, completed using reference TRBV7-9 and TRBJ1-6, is DTGVSQNPRHKITKRGQNVTFRCDPISEHNRLYWYRQTLGQGPEFLTYFQNEAQLEKSRLLSDRFSAERPKGSFSTLEIQRTEQGDSAMYLCASSSLSSYNSPLHFGNGTRLTVT.

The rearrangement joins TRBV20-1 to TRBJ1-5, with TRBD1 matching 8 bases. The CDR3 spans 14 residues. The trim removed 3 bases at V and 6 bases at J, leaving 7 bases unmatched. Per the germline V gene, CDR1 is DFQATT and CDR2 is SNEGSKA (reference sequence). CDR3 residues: CSARDPQGGQPQHF. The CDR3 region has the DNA TGCAGTGCTAGGGACCCACAGGGGGGTCAGCCCCAGCATTTT.

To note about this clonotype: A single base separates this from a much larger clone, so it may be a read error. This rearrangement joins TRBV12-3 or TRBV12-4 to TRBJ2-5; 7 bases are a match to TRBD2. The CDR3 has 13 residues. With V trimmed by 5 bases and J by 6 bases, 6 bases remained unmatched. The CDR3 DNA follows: TGTGCCAGCAGTCCCACTAGCGAAAAGACCCAGTACTTC. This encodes CASSPTSEKTQYF.

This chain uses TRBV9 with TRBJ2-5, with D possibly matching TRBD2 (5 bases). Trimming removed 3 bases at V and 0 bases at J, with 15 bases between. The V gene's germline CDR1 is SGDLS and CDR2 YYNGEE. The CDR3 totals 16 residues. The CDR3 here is CASSGGLSRHQETQYF. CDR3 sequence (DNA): TGTGCCAGCAGCGGAGGGCTGAGTCGGCACCAAGAGACCCAGTACTTC.

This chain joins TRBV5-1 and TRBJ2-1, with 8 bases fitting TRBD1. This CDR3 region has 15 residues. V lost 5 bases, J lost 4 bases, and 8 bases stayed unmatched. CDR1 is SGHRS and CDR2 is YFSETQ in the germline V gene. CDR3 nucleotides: TGCGCCAGCAGGGGCACTGGACAGGGTTACAATGAGCAGTTCTTC. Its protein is CASRGTGQGYNEQFF.

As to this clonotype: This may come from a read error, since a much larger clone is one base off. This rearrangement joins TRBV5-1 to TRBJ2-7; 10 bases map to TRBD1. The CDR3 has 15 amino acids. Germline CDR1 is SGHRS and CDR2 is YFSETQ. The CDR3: CAISPGTGVFYEQYF. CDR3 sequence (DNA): TGCGCCATCAGCCCCGGGACAGGGGTGTTCTACGAGCAGTACTTC. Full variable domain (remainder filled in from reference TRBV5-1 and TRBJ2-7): KAGVTQTPRYLIKTRGQQVTLSCSPISGHRSVSWYQQTPGQGLQFLFEYFSETQRNKGNFPGRFSGRQFSNSRSEMNVSTLELGDSALYLCAISPGTGVFYEQYFGPGTRLTVT.

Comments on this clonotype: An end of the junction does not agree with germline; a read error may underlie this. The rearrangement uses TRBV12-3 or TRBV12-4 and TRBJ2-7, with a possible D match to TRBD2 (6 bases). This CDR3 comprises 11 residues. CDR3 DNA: TGTGCCAGAAGTTTCGGGGGAGAGCAGTACTTC. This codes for CARSFGGEQYF.

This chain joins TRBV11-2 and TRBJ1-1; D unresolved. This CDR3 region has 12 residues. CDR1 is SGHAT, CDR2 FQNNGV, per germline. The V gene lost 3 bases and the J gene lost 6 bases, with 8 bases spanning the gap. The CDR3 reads CASSLVSAEAFF. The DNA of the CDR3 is TGTGCCAGCAGCTTGGTGAGCGCTGAAGCTTTCTTT.